The clone carrying this TCR beta chain was picked up a small number of times. This sample is drawn from a study of blood T cell repertoires in COVID-19. As for the study in general: Acute and convalescent COVID-19 samples came from the United States, Italy and Spain. In each case, the material was cDNA or gDNA derived from T cells, B-cell-depleted T cells, or PBMCs.

Source study methods: Estimation of nucleated cell counts was performed using reference gene primer amplification. Assay: immunoSEQ multiplex PCR; the TCRdb copy retains only in-frame clones and omits some. V and J calls plus clone size are reproduced from that table; the DNA served to infer D and trimming. The repertoire holds fewer than 200,000 clones, with 60% to 80% as singletons. There are 14 residues in the CDR3. Germline CDR1 is SGHAT and CDR2 is FQNNGV. J gave up 3 bases and V 7 bases, and 6 bases lay outside the gene matches. The chain couples TRBV11-2 to TRBJ2-1; 7 bases are shared with TRBD2. The TCR was taken from a man aged 65 to 79 with acute or convalescent COVID-19. Sequencing was carried out using peripheral blood. CDR3 residues: CASKRETLYNEQFF. The CDR3 DNA is TGTGCCAGCAAGCGGGAAACTCTCTACAATGAGCAGTTCTTC.